This note documents a single T cell receptor beta chain sequence. Its antigen is as yet unknown. This entry is derived from a study of OX40 agonist ivuxolimab in advanced cancers. Notes on the study in general: Low normalized T-cell clonal expansion was additionally recorded for some nonresponders.

Autoimmune disease history or systemic immunosuppression barred patients. TCRdb keeps only in-frame clones here, not all; method: immunoSEQ multiplex PCR. The sample lists about 38,000 clones; 78% were seen once. From germline, CDR1 is MNHNS and CDR2 SASEGT. V was trimmed by 5 bases and J by 0 bases, leaving 11 bases between them. The CDR3 contains 15 residues. The chain links TRBV6-1 to TRBJ1-5; a possible D gene is TRBD1 (5 bases). The sequence was collected from an adult with an advanced solid tumor such as melanoma, head and neck, liver or kidney cancer. The sample here was CD4+ or CD8+ T cells sorted from blood, taken in a trial of the OX40 agonist ivuxolimab. The DNA for the CDR3 is TGTGCCAGCAGTCAAGACAGCGGTAGCAATCAGCCCCAGCATTTT. This encodes CASSQDSGSNQPQHF.